The entry below gives a single T cell receptor beta chain sequence along with its context. Its antigen remains unknown. Documented time point: week 35, safety follow-up. Topical imiquimod was applied with each vaccine dose, which held 300 ug of mutant IDH1 20-mer peptide. The astrocytomas were IDH1-mutant, ATRX-negative, and WHO grade 3 or 4. This entry comes from a study of a mutant IDH1 vaccine in newly diagnosed glioma. Across the whole study: Most patients had radiochemotherapy with temozolomide before enrollment; others had one alone.

The CDR3 is 15 residues long. Germline values: CDR1 SGHRS, CDR2 YFSETQ. Trimming took off 4 bases at V and 0 bases at J, with 13 bases between the two ends. The repertoire was sequenced with immunoSEQ multiplex PCR; TCRdb's copy has only in-frame clones and lacks some. Of 50,000 to 70,000 clones in the sample, roughly four fifths were seen once. This sequence was found in a man in his forties or fifties with glioma. Sequencing was performed on PBMCs, taken from a glioma patient whose treatment included an IDH1 peptide vaccine. The chain is built from TRBV5-1 and TRBJ1-1; maybe TRBD1 (5 bases). The CDR3 region is CASSREGRLNTEAFF. The DNA for the CDR3 is TGCGCCAGCAGCCGGGAGGGACGGTTGAACACTGAAGCTTTCTTT.